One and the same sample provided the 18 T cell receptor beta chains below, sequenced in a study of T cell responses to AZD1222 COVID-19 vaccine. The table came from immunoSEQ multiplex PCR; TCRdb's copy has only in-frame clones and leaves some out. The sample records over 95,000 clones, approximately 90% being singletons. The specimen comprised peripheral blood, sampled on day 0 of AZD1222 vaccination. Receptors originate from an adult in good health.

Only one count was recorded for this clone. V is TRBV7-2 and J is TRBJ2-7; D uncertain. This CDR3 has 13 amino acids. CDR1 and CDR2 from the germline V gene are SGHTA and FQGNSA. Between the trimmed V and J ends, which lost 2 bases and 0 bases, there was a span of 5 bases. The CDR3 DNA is TGTGCCAGCAGCTTATCCCTCTCCTACGAGCAGTACTTC. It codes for CASSLSLSYEQYF.

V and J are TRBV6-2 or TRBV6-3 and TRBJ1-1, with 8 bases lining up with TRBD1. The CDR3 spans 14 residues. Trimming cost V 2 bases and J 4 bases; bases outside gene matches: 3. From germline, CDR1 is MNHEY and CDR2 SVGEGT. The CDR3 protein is CASSYTGGVTEAFF. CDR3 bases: TGTGCCAGCAGTTACACAGGGGGTGTCACTGAAGCTTTCTTT.

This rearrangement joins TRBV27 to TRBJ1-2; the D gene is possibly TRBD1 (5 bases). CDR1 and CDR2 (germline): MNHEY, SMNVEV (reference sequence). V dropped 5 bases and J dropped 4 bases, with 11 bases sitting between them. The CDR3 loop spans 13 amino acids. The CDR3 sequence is CASSLDSFYGYTF. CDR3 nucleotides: TGTGCCAGCAGTCTCGACAGTTTCTATGGCTACACCTTC.

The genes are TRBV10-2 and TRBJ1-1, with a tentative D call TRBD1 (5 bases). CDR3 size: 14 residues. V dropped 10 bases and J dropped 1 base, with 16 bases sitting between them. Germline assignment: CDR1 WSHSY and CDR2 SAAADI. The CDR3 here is CATTWGGENTEAFF. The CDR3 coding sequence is TGCGCCACCACCTGGGGGGGGGAGAACACTGAAGCTTTCTTT.

CDR3 nucleotide sequence: TGTGCTAGTGGTTTGAATATACCGGAGCGCAATCAGCCCCAGCATTTT. Amino acids: CASGLNIPERNQPQHF. The gene calls are TRBV12-5 and TRBJ1-5, with D unclear. The germline V gene encodes CDR1 LGHNT and CDR2 FRNRAP. The CDR3 is 16 amino acids. V was shortened by 2 bases and J by 2 bases, with 13 bases between the two germline ends.

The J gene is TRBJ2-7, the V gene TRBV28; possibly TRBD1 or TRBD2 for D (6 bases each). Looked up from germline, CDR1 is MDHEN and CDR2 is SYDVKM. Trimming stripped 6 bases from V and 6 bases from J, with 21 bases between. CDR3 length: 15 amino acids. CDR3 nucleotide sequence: TGTGCCAGCAGCCCTCCCGTGGGGGGCGCGGGCGAGCAGTACTTC. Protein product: CASSPPVGGAGEQYF. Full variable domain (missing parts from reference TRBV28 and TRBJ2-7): DVKVTQSSRYLVKRTGEKVFLECVQDMDHENMFWYRQDPGLGLRLIYFSYDVKMKEKGDIPEGYSVSREKKERFSLILESASTNQTSMYLCASSPPVGGAGEQYFGPGTRLTVT.

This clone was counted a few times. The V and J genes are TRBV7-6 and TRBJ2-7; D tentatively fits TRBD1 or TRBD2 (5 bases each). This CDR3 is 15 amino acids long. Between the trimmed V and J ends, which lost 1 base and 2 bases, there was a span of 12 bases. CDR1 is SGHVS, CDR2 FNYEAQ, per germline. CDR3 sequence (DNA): TGTGCCAGCAGCTTAGGGCAGGGAGAAACCTACGAGCAGTACTTC. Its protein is CASSLGQGETYEQYF.

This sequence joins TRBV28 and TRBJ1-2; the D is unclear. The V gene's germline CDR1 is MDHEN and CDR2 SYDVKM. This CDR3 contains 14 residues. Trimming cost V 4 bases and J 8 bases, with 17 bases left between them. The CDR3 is CASSWVPSVEGYTF. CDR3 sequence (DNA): TGTGCCAGCAGTTGGGTCCCTTCGGTGGAGGGCTACACCTTC.

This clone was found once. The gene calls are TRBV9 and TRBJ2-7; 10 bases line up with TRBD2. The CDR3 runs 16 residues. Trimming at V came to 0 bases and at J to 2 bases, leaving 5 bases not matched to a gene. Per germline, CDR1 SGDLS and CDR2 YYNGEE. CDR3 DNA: TGTGCCAGCAGCGTAGGGCCAGCGGGGGGGCCCTACGAGCAGTACTTC. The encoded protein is CASSVGPAGGPYEQYF.

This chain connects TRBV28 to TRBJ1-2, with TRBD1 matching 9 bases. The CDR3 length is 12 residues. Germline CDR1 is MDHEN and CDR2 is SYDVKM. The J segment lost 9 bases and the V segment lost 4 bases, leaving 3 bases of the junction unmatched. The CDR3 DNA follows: TGTGCCAGCAGTTGGGGGACAGGGCGCTACACCTTC. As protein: CASSWGTGRYTF.

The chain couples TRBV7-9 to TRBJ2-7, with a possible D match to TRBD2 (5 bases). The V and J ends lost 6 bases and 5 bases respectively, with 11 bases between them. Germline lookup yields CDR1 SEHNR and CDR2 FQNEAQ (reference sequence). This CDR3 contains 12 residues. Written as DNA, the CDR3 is TGTGCCAGCAGTTACGGGGAGAACGAGCAGTACTTC. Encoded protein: CASSYGENEQYF.

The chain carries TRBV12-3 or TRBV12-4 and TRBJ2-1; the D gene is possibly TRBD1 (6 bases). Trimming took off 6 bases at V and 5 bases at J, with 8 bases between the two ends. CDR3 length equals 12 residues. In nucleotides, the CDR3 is TGTGCCAGCAGCAGGACAGACAATGAGCAGTTCTTC. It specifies CASSRTDNEQFF.

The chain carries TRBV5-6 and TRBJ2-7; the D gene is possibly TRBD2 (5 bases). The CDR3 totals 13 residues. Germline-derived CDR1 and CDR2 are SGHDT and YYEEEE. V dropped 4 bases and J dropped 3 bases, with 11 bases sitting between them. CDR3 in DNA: TGTGCCAGCAGCCCCGGGGTCCTCTACGAGCAGTACTTC. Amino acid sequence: CASSPGVLYEQYF.

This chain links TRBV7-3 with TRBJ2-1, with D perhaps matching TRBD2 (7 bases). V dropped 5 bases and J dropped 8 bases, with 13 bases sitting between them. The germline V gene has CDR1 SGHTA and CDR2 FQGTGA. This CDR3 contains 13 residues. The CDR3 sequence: CASSPWGGDEQFF. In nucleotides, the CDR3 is TGTGCCAGCAGCCCATGGGGGGGCGATGAGCAGTTCTTC.

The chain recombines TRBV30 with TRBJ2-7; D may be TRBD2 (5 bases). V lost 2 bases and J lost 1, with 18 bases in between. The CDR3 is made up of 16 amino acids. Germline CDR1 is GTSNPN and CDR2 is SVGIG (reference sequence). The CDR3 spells CAWSLLRELSSYEQYF. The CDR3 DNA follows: TGTGCCTGGAGTCTCCTCCGGGAACTGTCGTCCTACGAGCAGTACTTC.

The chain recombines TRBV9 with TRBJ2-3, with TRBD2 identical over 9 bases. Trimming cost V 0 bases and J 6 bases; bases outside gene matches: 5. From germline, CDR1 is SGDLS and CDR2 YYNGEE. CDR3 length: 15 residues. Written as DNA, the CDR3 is TGTGCCAGCAGCGTAGGAGCGGGGGGCGGGGATACGCAGTATTTT. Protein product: CASSVGAGGGDTQYF.

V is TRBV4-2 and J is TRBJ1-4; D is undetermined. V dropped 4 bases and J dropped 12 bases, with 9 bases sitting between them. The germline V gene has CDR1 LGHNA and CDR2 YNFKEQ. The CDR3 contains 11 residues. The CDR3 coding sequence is TGTGCCAGCAGCCCATCAGAGGAACTGTTTTTT. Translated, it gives CASSPSEELFF.

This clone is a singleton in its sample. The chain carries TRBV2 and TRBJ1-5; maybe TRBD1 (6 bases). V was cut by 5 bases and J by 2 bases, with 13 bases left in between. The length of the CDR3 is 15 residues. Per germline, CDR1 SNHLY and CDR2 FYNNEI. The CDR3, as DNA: TGTGCCAGCAGTTTGGACAGTAGGGGCAATCAGCCCCAGCATTTT. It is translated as CASSLDSRGNQPQHF.